A single TCR beta chain is shown here with its context. What it binds is unknown. This sample was included in a study of OX40 agonist ivuxolimab in advanced cancers. The overall study: Ivuxolimab, an antibody acting as an agonist of OX40 (CD134), was used to treat patients. The eligibility criteria allowed prior anti-PD-1, anti-PD-L1 or anti-CTLA-4 therapy, and roughly 39% had some.

Individuals having autoimmune disease history or systemic immunosuppression were not enrolled. Produced via immunoSEQ multiplex PCR; TCRdb's table is partial and in-frame only. The sample includes about 68,000 clones, about 84% of them seen just once. Findings of the study overall: CD8+ T cells showed, on average, more clonal expansion than CD4+ cells.

The sample in question was CD4+ or CD8+ T cells sorted from blood, obtained in a trial of the OX40 agonist ivuxolimab. The source of this sequence is an adult with an advanced solid tumor such as melanoma, head and neck, liver or kidney cancer.

Here the CDR3 DNA reads TGCGCCAGCAGCGACCAGGGGACTAATGAAAAACTGTTTTTT. It yields the protein CASSDQGTNEKLFF. The V gene is TRBV5-1, the J gene TRBJ1-4, with D possibly TRBD1 on 6 matching bases. V dropped 4 bases and J dropped 2 bases, with 9 bases sitting between them. Germline assignment: CDR1 SGHRS and CDR2 YFSETQ. This CDR3 has 14 residues.